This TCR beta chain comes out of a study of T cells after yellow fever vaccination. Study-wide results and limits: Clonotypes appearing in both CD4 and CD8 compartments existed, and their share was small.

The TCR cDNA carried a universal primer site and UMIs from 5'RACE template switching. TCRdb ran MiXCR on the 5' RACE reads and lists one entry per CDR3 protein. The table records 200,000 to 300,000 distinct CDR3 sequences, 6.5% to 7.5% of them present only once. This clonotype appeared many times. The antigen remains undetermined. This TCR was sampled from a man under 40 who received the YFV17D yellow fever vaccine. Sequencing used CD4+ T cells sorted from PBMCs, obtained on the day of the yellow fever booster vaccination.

The CDR3 DNA follows: TGTGCCAGCAGCCTTGGGGCCATCAACACTGAAGCTTTCTTT. Amino acids: CASSLGAINTEAFF. The chain carries TRBV2 and TRBJ1-1; D is perhaps TRBD1 (5 bases). Per germline, CDR1 SNHLY and CDR2 FYNNEI. This CDR3 has 14 amino acids. V was cut by 6 bases and J by 2 bases, with 13 bases left in between.